This TCR beta chain stems from a study of CD8 T cells in ankylosing spondylitis. Whole-study results and caveats: Made up of about eight highly homologous variants, a TCR beta motif appeared characteristic of ankylosing spondylitis blood. Previously reported in reactive arthritis synovial fluid and blood were some of the motif variants. Peripheral blood held disease-linked clones only at relatively low frequency, and these were CD8+. Disease-linked clones reportedly concentrated significantly in matched ankylosing spondylitis synovial fluid.

As concerns this clonotype: Its matching antigen is unknown.

Quantitative molecular-barcoded 5'-RACE generated the TCR beta libraries. TCRdb called the 5' RACE reads again in MiXCR, with one record for every CDR3 protein. Of 700,000 to 1,000,000 distinct CDR3 sequences detected, 10% to 15% appear once; the ten largest clones hold under 0.6%. The sequenced material came from blood, either unsorted or a sorted T cell fraction (not recorded which). This receptor was identified in a male donor with ankylosing spondylitis.

CDR3 sequence reads: CSVNALEAPGGEQYF. CDR3 in DNA: TGCAGTGTTAACGCCTTGGAGGCGCCTGGAGGCGAGCAGTACTTC. J is TRBJ2-7 and V is TRBV20-1; D might be TRBD2 (5 bases). The CDR3 is made up of 15 amino acids. Germline CDR1 is DFQATT and CDR2 is SNEGSKA (reference sequence). Trimming cost V 7 bases and J 6 bases, with 25 bases left between them.